These 27 T cell receptor beta chains were all obtained from the same sample, sequenced in a study of CD8 T cells in ankylosing spondylitis. TCRdb independently ran MiXCR on the 5' RACE reads; one entry per CDR3 protein. The sample lists around 180,000 distinct CDR3 sequences; roughly 13% were seen once. Sequences were obtained from blood, either unsorted or a sorted T cell fraction (not recorded which). These receptors all stem from a female donor with ankylosing spondylitis or in good health (not recorded which).

This clonotype was seen a few times. The chain joins TRBV3-1 to TRBJ2-1; D perhaps matches TRBD2 (6 bases). This CDR3 is built from 16 residues. CDR1 is LGHDT, CDR2 YNNKEL, per germline (reference sequence). With 3 bases removed from V and 10 bases from J, the gap between germline ends came to 22 bases. The CDR3 protein is CASSHPLTEGLGEQFF. The DNA of the CDR3 is TGTGCCAGCAGCCATCCTCTGACGGAGGGTCTGGGAGAGCAGTTCTTC.

The sample holds many counts of this clonotype. The chain carries TRBV28 and TRBJ1-1; 7 bases line up with TRBD1. Trimming at V came to 5 bases and at J to 6 bases, leaving 9 bases not matched to a gene. Germline CDR1 is MDHEN and CDR2 is SYDVKM. The CDR3 length is 14 residues. For the CDR3, the DNA is TGTGCCAGCAGTCCGGGACAGACGTCCCCTGAAGCTTTCTTT. As protein: CASSPGQTSPEAFF.

The chain links TRBV7-2 to TRBJ2-3; D is unresolved. Per germline, CDR1 SGHTA and CDR2 FQGNSA. V dropped 5 bases and J dropped 2 bases, with 14 bases sitting between them. The CDR3 runs to 15 residues. CDR3 protein: CASSLGISSTDTQYF. CDR3 nucleotides: TGTGCCAGCAGCCTTGGGATTTCCTCCACAGATACGCAGTATTTT.

This clonotype was detected ten times or more. The chain joins TRBV12-3 or TRBV12-4 to TRBJ2-7; D ambiguous. The V end was cut by 4 bases, the J end by 7 bases, with 5 bases between. CDR3 length equals 10 residues. The CDR3 protein is CASSCEEQYF. CDR3 in DNA: TGTGCCAGCAGTTGTGAGGAGCAGTACTTC.

This rearrangement joins TRBV7-9 to TRBJ2-6; 7 bases match TRBD2. Germline CDR1 is SEHNR and CDR2 is FQNEAQ (reference sequence). Trimming cost V 2 bases and J 0 bases; bases outside gene matches: 4. CDR3 size: 17 residues. This CDR3 is CASSLNGGISGANVLTF. The CDR3 bases are TGTGCCAGCAGCTTAAACGGGGGGATCTCTGGGGCCAACGTCCTGACTTTC.

This clonotype has more than one count but fewer than ten. This chain uses TRBV20-1 with TRBJ1-6, with 8 bases identical to TRBD1. After removal of 2 bases from V and 9 bases from J, the junction contained 3 bases not matched to a gene. The CDR3 sequence is 13 residues long. CDR1 DFQATT and CDR2 SNEGSKA come from the germline V gene (reference sequence). CDR3 residues: CSARPDRGSPLHF. The CDR3 DNA sequence: TGCAGTGCTAGACCCGACAGGGGTTCACCCCTCCACTTT.

This clonotype was found many times. The gene calls are TRBV12-3 or TRBV12-4 and TRBJ2-7, with D possibly TRBD1 on 5 matching bases. The V gene lost 1 base and the J gene lost 0 bases, with 10 bases spanning the gap. CDR3 length: 15 amino acids. CDR3 nucleotide sequence: TGTGCCAGCAGTTTAGGACAGAGGACCTCCTACGAGCAGTACTTC. Translation: CASSLGQRTSYEQYF.

This clonotype was observed a few times. V gene TRBV12-3 or TRBV12-4 combines with J gene TRBJ1-1; no clear D gene. Trimming stripped 6 bases from V and 7 bases from J, with 18 bases between. This CDR3 spans 14 amino acids. This CDR3 is CASRPTTGRIEAFF. DNA for the CDR3: TGTGCCAGCAGGCCAACAACGGGAAGGATTGAAGCTTTCTTT.

This clonotype was observed a handful of times. This chain links TRBV28 with TRBJ2-7, with D tentatively TRBD2 (7 bases). V lost 4 bases and J 4 bases, leaving 23 bases between the germline ends. This CDR3 is built from 17 residues. CDR1 MDHEN and CDR2 SYDVKM come from the germline V gene. The CDR3 spells CASSSRWGGGRSYEQYF. DNA of the CDR3: TGTGCCAGCAGTTCCCGGTGGGGAGGGGGTCGTTCGTACGAGCAGTACTTC.

As concerns this clonotype: This may be a read error, as it is one base from a much larger clone. This chain uses TRBV20-1 with TRBJ1-4; D remains ambiguous. Germline V gene data show CDR1 as DFQATT and CDR2 as SNEGSKA (reference sequence). V lost 6 bases and J 10 bases, leaving 21 bases between the germline ends. The CDR3 has 14 amino acids. CDR3 coding DNA: TGCAGTGCCGGTGACGGTGCCGAGGCTGGAAAACTGTTTTTT. It codes for CSAGDGAEAGKLFF.

As concerns this clonotype: It may be a read error: a sequence one base away is much more abundant. This chain joins TRBV12-3 or TRBV12-4 and TRBJ1-1; TRBD1 matches at 9 bases. CDR3 size: 17 residues. V shed 4 bases, J shed 2 bases, and the junction held 11 bases outside the gene matches. The CDR3 protein is CASSWPVTGGKNTEAFF. As DNA, the CDR3 is TGTGCCAGCAGTTGGCCAGTGACAGGGGGGAAAAACACTGAAGCTTTCTTT.

In this sample, this clonotype turned up many times. The chain is built from TRBV7-9 and TRBJ1-1, with 7 bases identical to TRBD1. Germline lookup yields CDR1 SEHNR and CDR2 FQNEAQ (reference sequence). This CDR3 has 14 amino acids. Trimming removed 5 bases from V and 2 bases from J; junction bases left unmatched: 5. The CDR3 sequence: CASSDRVYNTEAFF. In DNA, the CDR3 is TGTGCCAGCAGCGACAGGGTTTATAACACTGAAGCTTTCTTT.

This clonotype was seen at least ten times. This chain connects TRBV5-1 to TRBJ2-1; 8 positions agree with TRBD1. This CDR3 comprises 15 residues. The V gene's germline CDR1 is SGHRS and CDR2 YFSETQ. With 4 bases clipped from V and 6 bases from J, the junction kept 9 bases outside the gene matches. The CDR3 spells CASSLRQGRGNEQFF. In DNA form, the CDR3 reads TGCGCCAGCAGCCTACGACAGGGGAGAGGCAATGAGCAGTTCTTC.

This clonotype appeared many times. V and J are TRBV6-2 or TRBV6-3 and TRBJ1-3; D is unresolved. Trimming stripped 4 bases from V and 2 bases from J, with 12 bases between. Germline-derived CDR1 and CDR2 are MNHEY and SVGEGT. The CDR3 contains 15 residues. CDR3 amino acids: CASSSSNPPGNTIYF. The CDR3 coding sequence is TGTGCCAGCAGTTCTTCTAATCCACCTGGAAACACCATATATTTT.

This clonotype was seen many times. CDR3 bases: TGTGCCATCAAGGAGCGGGACTTACCCGGGGAGCTGTTTTTT. It is translated as CAIKERDLPGELFF. The chain has TRBV10-3 and TRBJ2-2; 7 positions match TRBD2. This CDR3 spans 14 amino acids. V shed 7 bases, J shed 6 bases, and the junction held 8 bases outside the gene matches. Germline V gene data show CDR1 as ENHRY and CDR2 as SYGVKD.

The genes are TRBV11-1 and TRBJ1-1; D might be TRBD1 (6 bases). The CDR3 is 19 amino acids. Germline V gives CDR1 SGHAT, CDR2 FQDESV (reference sequence). Trimming removed 3 bases from V and 4 bases from J, with 27 bases in between. The CDR3 loop is CASSFRPSLTGGPGTEAFF. The DNA for the CDR3 is TGTGCCAGCAGCTTTCGTCCCTCCCTAACGGGGGGGCCTGGCACTGAAGCTTTCTTT.

This chain uses TRBV7-3 with TRBJ2-2, with D unclear. The CDR3 sequence is 14 residues long. The V gene's germline CDR1 is SGHTA and CDR2 FQGTGA. Trimming stripped 6 bases from V and 0 bases from J, with 8 bases between. The chain's CDR3 is CASSFNANTGELFF. Written as DNA, the CDR3 is TGTGCCAGCAGTTTTAATGCGAACACCGGGGAGCTGTTTTTT. The variable domain in full, with the rest retrieved from reference TRBV7-3 and TRBJ2-2, is GAGVSQTPSNKVTEKGKYVELRCDPISGHTALYWYRQSLGQGPEFLIYFQGTGAADDSGLPNDRFFAVRPEGSVSTLKIQRTERGDSAVYLCASSFNANTGELFFGEGSRLTVL.

This clonotype was recorded at least ten times. This chain joins TRBV6-5 and TRBJ2-1; D unresolved. The CDR3 length is 14 residues. The V end was cut by 6 bases, the J end by 3 bases, with 12 bases between. Germline-derived CDR1 and CDR2 are MNHEY and SVGAGI. The CDR3 here is CASSLAFGYNEQFF. The CDR3 coding sequence is TGTGCCAGCAGCTTAGCTTTCGGCTACAATGAGCAGTTCTTC.

This clonotype was seen just once. A clone one base away is much larger, so this may be a read error. V usage is TRBV10-2 and J usage is TRBJ2-7; D gene unclear. The length of the CDR3 is 12 residues. Trimming took off 7 bases at V and 2 bases at J, with 9 bases between the two ends. CDR1 and CDR2 (germline): WSHSY, SAAADI. The CDR3 DNA reads as TGCGCCAGCAATCCCCAGACCTACGAGCAGTACTTC. Its protein product is CASNPQTYEQYF.

In this sample, this clonotype turned up many times. The CDR3 DNA reads as TGTGCCAGCAGCAAAGGATCGGCAGGGTTAGGCGAGCAGTACTTC. Its translation is CASSKGSAGLGEQYF. The chain employs TRBV21-1 and TRBJ2-7; TRBD2, the D gene given by the table, was not confirmed from the DNA. TRBV21-1 is a listed pseudogene. The CDR3 length is 15 residues.

This clonotype was detected many times. The genes are TRBV5-1 and TRBJ2-3; perhaps TRBD2 as D (6 bases). Germline loops: CDR1 SGHRS, CDR2 YFSETQ. The CDR3 has 16 residues. Trimming removed 0 bases at V and 1 base at J, with 12 bases between. This CDR3 reads CASSLDMASGTDTQYF. In nucleotides, the CDR3 is TGCGCCAGCAGCTTGGACATGGCTAGCGGCACAGATACGCAGTATTTT.

This clonotype was recorded once. A much bigger clone sits one base away, suggesting this may be a read error. The chain has TRBV29-1 and TRBJ1-1; tentative D call: TRBD1 (5 bases). Germline V gene sequence: CDR1 SQVTM, CDR2 ANQGSEA. V was trimmed by 6 bases and J by 3 bases, leaving 14 bases between them. The CDR3 consists of 13 residues. The CDR3 DNA is TGCAGCGTGACTGGGACTGGGTACACTGAAGCTTTCTTT. Translated, it gives CSVTGTGYTEAFF.

This clonotype appeared many times. In DNA form, the CDR3 reads TGTGCCATCAGTGATCGGGCTAGCGGGAGCGATAGCTACAATGAGCAGTTCTTC. This sequence encodes CAISDRASGSDSYNEQFF. The J gene is TRBJ2-1, the V gene TRBV10-3, with 10 bases lining up with TRBD2. The CDR3 length is 18 residues. Germline V gene data show CDR1 as ENHRY and CDR2 as SYGVKD. Trimming cost V 3 bases and J 3 bases; bases outside gene matches: 11.

The genes are TRBV5-6 and TRBJ1-4; D is possibly TRBD1 (5 bases). Trimming cost V 4 bases and J 10 bases, with 17 bases left between them. The CDR3 is made up of 14 amino acids. The germline CDR1 and CDR2 sequences are SGHDT and YYEEEE. CDR3 nucleotides: TGTGCCAGCAGCCACGGGACCGGCGTGGGAAAACTGTTTTTT. Its translation is CASSHGTGVGKLFF.

V and J are TRBV28 and TRBJ1-5; TRBD1 matches at 8 bases. Losses at the gene ends were 6 bases for V and 4 bases for J; bases not matched to a gene: 8. This CDR3 has 15 amino acids. Germline V gene data show CDR1 as MDHEN and CDR2 as SYDVKM. CDR3 sequence reads: CASSQTGDWNQPQHF. CDR3 nucleotides: TGTGCCAGCAGCCAGACAGGGGATTGGAATCAGCCCCAGCATTTT.

This clonotype was picked up many times. The chain carries TRBV25-1 and TRBJ1-1; maybe TRBD1 (5 bases). The germline CDR1 and CDR2 sequences are MGHDK and SYGVNS. V was pared by 1 base and J by 0 bases, with 9 bases between. CDR3 length equals 15 residues. The CDR3 is CASSEWGRMNTEAFF. The CDR3 coding sequence is TGTGCCAGCAGTGAATGGGGCAGGATGAACACTGAAGCTTTCTTT. Full variable domain (outside the CDR3, taken from reference TRBV25-1 and TRBJ1-1): EADIYQTPRYLVIGTGKKITLECSQTMGHDKMYWYQQDPGMELHLIHYSYGVNSTEKGDLSSESTVSRIRTEHFPLTLESARPSHTSQYLCASSEWGRMNTEAFFGQGTRLTVV.

This clonotype appeared many times. The J gene is TRBJ2-7, the V gene TRBV24-1; D is unresolved. The CDR3 is 14 amino acids. The V and J ends lost 3 bases and 1 base respectively, with 9 bases between them. CDR1 and CDR2 from the germline V gene are KGHDR and SFDVKD. The DNA for the CDR3 is TGTGCCACCAGTGATGCCTTTAATTCCTACGAGCAGTACTTC. Translated: CATSDAFNSYEQYF.